The 32 T cell receptor beta chains below all came from one sample that was sequenced in a study of blood T cell repertoires in COVID-19. Data came from immunoSEQ multiplex PCR; TCRdb stores just in-frame clones and leaves some out. The sample records under 200,000 clones, around 80% being singletons. Material: peripheral blood. The receptor set was obtained from a man aged 60-69 years with acute or convalescent COVID-19.

This chain connects TRBV9 to TRBJ2-4, with unresolved D. V was clipped by 2 bases and J by 0 bases, with 9 bases between them. Germline values: CDR1 SGDLS, CDR2 YYNGEE. There are 15 residues in the CDR3. CDR3 sequence (DNA): TGTGCCAGCAGCGTCGGTGATGTAGCCAAAAACATTCAGTACTTC. This gives the protein CASSVGDVAKNIQYF.

This clone was counted a single time. The chain joins TRBV6-5 to TRBJ2-7; D is unclear. There are 13 residues in the CDR3. V lost 3 bases and J 5 bases, leaving 11 bases between the germline ends. Germline V lookup: CDR1 MNHEY, CDR2 SVGAGI. The CDR3 here is CASSYGHLDEQYF. CDR3 nucleotide sequence: TGTGCCAGCAGTTATGGGCACCTTGACGAGCAGTACTTC.

The chain joins TRBV7-9 to TRBJ2-3; 7 bases match TRBD1. The CDR3 consists of 14 residues. Losses at the gene ends were 5 bases for V and 5 bases for J; bases not matched to a gene: 7. Germline-derived CDR1 and CDR2 are SEHNR and FQNEAQ (reference sequence). CDR3 DNA sequence: TGTGCCAGCAGCGATAGGACAGGTGGAGATACGCAGTATTTT. Residues: CASSDRTGGDTQYF.

V and J are TRBV4-1 and TRBJ2-1; 9 bases line up with TRBD2. The trim removed 1 base at V and 8 bases at J, leaving 6 bases unmatched. Looked up from germline, CDR1 is MGHRA and CDR2 is YSYEKL. The CDR3 length is 15 residues. Written as DNA, the CDR3 is TGCGCCAGCAGCCAAGGCGGGGGGGCCTGGGATGAGCAGTTCTTC. It is translated as CASSQGGGAWDEQFF.

The chain couples TRBV14 to TRBJ1-2, with 7 bases that match TRBD1. The CDR3 has 14 residues. The V gene's germline CDR1 is SGHDN and CDR2 FVKESK. J lost 4 bases, V lost 2 bases, and 4 bases had no gene match. As DNA, the CDR3 is TGTGCCAGCAGCCAACAAGACAGGGTCTATGGCTACACCTTC. Translated, it gives CASSQQDRVYGYTF.

This chain links TRBV9 with TRBJ1-4; 11 bases map to TRBD1. V lost 4 bases to trimming and J lost 7 bases; unmatched junction nucleotides: 3. CDR1 and CDR2 (germline): SGDLS, YYNGEE. There are 14 residues in the CDR3. The CDR3 sequence is CASSLGQGAEKLFF. CDR3 in DNA: TGTGCCAGCAGCTTAGGACAGGGGGCTGAAAAACTGTTTTTT.

The J gene is TRBJ2-7, the V gene TRBV2; D possibly corresponds to TRBD1 (5 bases). This CDR3 comprises 14 residues. CDR1 and CDR2 from the germline V gene are SNHLY and FYNNEI. The V and J ends lost 6 bases and 2 bases respectively, with 14 bases between them. The CDR3 loop is CASRPTGGTYEQYF. The CDR3 DNA reads TGTGCCAGCAGACCAACAGGTGGGACCTACGAGCAGTACTTC.

The chain combines TRBV19 with TRBJ1-5; the D gene is possibly TRBD1 (5 bases). This CDR3 has 15 amino acids. The V and J ends lost 10 bases and 4 bases respectively, with 20 bases between them. Germline lookup yields CDR1 LNHDA and CDR2 SQIVND (reference sequence). CDR3 in amino acids: CATSTSLGGNQPQHF. CDR3 coding DNA: TGTGCCACCAGTACATCCTTGGGGGGAAATCAGCCCCAGCATTTT.

In nucleotides, the CDR3 is TGTGCCAGCAGCCGGGGACAGCTATATAGCTATGGCTACACCTTC. Protein sequence: CASSRGQLYSYGYTF. The rearrangement joins TRBV7-9 to TRBJ1-2; TRBD1 aligns across 7 bases. This CDR3 region has 15 residues. Trimming cost V 5 bases and J 4 bases; bases outside gene matches: 10. Germline-derived CDR1 and CDR2 are SEHNR and FQNEAQ (reference sequence).

This chain connects TRBV5-1 to TRBJ2-1; 11 nucleotides match TRBD2. CDR1 and CDR2 from the germline V gene are SGHRS and YFSETQ. V was clipped by 4 bases and J by 8 bases; unmatched bases: 11. This CDR3 has 16 residues. CDR3 sequence (DNA): TGCGCCAGCAGCACCACCGGGACTAGCGGAATCGATGAGCAGTTCTTC. This encodes CASSTTGTSGIDEQFF. Together with reference TRBV5-1 and TRBJ2-1, the CDR3 gives the full variable domain: KAGVTQTPRYLIKTRGQQVTLSCSPISGHRSVSWYQQTPGQGLQFLFEYFSETQRNKGNFPGRFSGRQFSNSRSEMNVSTLELGDSALYLCASSTTGTSGIDEQFFGPGTRLTVL.

In its sample, this clone was seen once. The J gene is TRBJ1-1, the V gene TRBV5-1, with D perhaps matching TRBD1 (6 bases). Germline V gene sequence: CDR1 SGHRS, CDR2 YFSETQ. The CDR3 totals 15 residues. The germline V and J ends were trimmed by 5 bases and 0 bases, with 14 bases remaining between them. CDR3 in DNA: TGCGCCAGCAGACAAAGACAGGAGTTGAACACTGAAGCTTTCTTT. Residues: CASRQRQELNTEAFF.

The V gene is TRBV6-5, the J gene TRBJ1-1; possible D gene TRBD1, 6 bases. Germline V gene data show CDR1 as MNHEY and CDR2 as SVGAGI. The CDR3 consists of 14 residues. Between the trimmed V and J ends, which lost 6 bases and 0 bases, there was a span of 11 bases. CDR3 sequence: CASRSQGMNTEAFF. As DNA, the CDR3 is TGTGCCAGCAGGTCGCAGGGGATGAACACTGAAGCTTTCTTT.

The chain couples TRBV6-6 to TRBJ1-1; D gene ambiguous. Germline V gene lookup returns CDR1 MNHNY and CDR2 SVGAGI (reference sequence). The V and J ends lost 7 bases and 1 base respectively, with 13 bases between them. This CDR3 is 14 amino acids long. The CDR3: CASISGMRNTEAFF. As DNA, the CDR3 is TGTGCCAGCATCTCGGGGATGAGGAACACTGAAGCTTTCTTT.

The chain combines TRBV19 with TRBJ1-1; 7 positions match TRBD1. The CDR3 totals 18 residues. With V trimmed by 6 bases and J by 0 bases, 16 bases remained unmatched. In germline, CDR1 is LNHDA, CDR2 SQIVND (reference sequence). The CDR3 DNA reads as TGTGCCAGTAGGAAACTCATACCTCGGGGACAGCTGAACACTGAAGCTTTCTTT. Protein sequence: CASRKLIPRGQLNTEAFF. The variable domain in full, with the rest retrieved from reference TRBV19 and TRBJ1-1, is DGGITQSPKYLFRKEGQNVTLSCEQNLNHDAMYWYRQDPGQGLRLIYYSQIVNDFQKGDIAEGYSVSREKKESFPLTVTSAQKNPTAFYLCASRKLIPRGQLNTEAFFGQGTRLTVV.

V gene TRBV29-1 combines with J gene TRBJ2-3; D uncertain. V was pared by 1 base and J by 2 bases, with 4 bases between. CDR1 and CDR2 (germline): SQVTM, ANQGSEA. There are 12 residues in the CDR3. CDR3 amino acids: CSVEGYTDTQYF. DNA for the CDR3: TGCAGCGTTGAAGGTTACACAGATACGCAGTATTTT.

The rearrangement links TRBV24-1 to TRBJ2-1; TRBD2 aligns across 9 bases. CDR3 size: 14 residues. Germline V CDR1 and CDR2: KGHDR, SFDVKD. V dropped 2 bases and J dropped 9; count of bases not matched to a gene: 4. CDR3 loop: CATSDSVAGVEQFF. The CDR3 nucleotides are TGTGCCACCAGTGATTCCGTAGCGGGGGTTGAGCAGTTCTTC.

The chain carries TRBV18 and TRBJ1-2; maybe TRBD1 (5 bases). Germline CDR1 KGHSH, CDR2 LQKENI. The CDR3 runs 15 residues. Deletions cut 6 bases from V and 0 bases from J, with 14 bases between. CDR3 DNA: TGTGCCAGCTCGTTGACAGCCGAATCTAACTATGGCTACACCTTC. Its translation: CASSLTAESNYGYTF.

The CDR3 DNA is TGTGCCAGCAGCCAAGGCGATGGGAGCTCCTACGAGCAGTACTTC. It translates to CASSQGDGSSYEQYF. J is TRBJ2-7 and V is TRBV3-1 (or the pseudogene TRBV3-2), with a weak D call TRBD2 (5 bases). This CDR3 region has 15 residues. The V end lost 1 base, the J end lost 0 bases, and 10 bases lay between the germline ends. Germline V gives CDR1 LGHDT, CDR2 YNNKEL (reference sequence).

The chain recombines TRBV18 with TRBJ1-5; 11 bases map to TRBD1. CDR1 and CDR2 (germline): KGHSH, LQKENI. The V gene end was trimmed by 3 bases and the J gene end by 7 bases; junction bases not matched to a gene: 5. This CDR3 region has 15 residues. DNA for the CDR3: TGTGCCAGCTCACCTAGTCGGACAGGGGGCCAGCCCCAGCATTTT. Encoded protein: CASSPSRTGGQPQHF.

V and J are TRBV7-9 and TRBJ2-3; possibly TRBD2 for D (6 bases). The CDR3 contains 16 residues. Germline lookup yields CDR1 SEHNR and CDR2 FQNEAQ (reference sequence). Trimming pared 7 bases from V and 0 bases from J, leaving 17 bases between. This CDR3 is CASIILSGDSTDTQYF. CDR3 sequence (DNA): TGTGCCAGCATCATTCTGTCGGGGGATAGCACAGATACGCAGTATTTT. The whole variable domain, remainder taken from reference TRBV7-9 and TRBJ2-3, is DTGVSQNPRHKITKRGQNVTFRCDPISEHNRLYWYRQTLGQGPEFLTYFQNEAQLEKSRLLSDRFSAERPKGSFSTLEIQRTEQGDSAMYLCASIILSGDSTDTQYFGPGTRLTVL.

Only one count was recorded for this clone. The rearrangement links TRBV6-6 to TRBJ1-6; 7 nucleotides agree with TRBD1. The junction had 16 bases not matched to a gene; V was cut back by 5 bases and J by 3 bases. Germline CDR1 MNHNY, CDR2 SVGAGI (reference sequence). There are 19 residues in the CDR3. The CDR3 region is CASSLTGLFDLYYNSPLHF. The CDR3 DNA sequence: TGTGCCAGCAGTCTGACAGGGCTCTTCGACCTCTACTATAATTCACCCCTCCACTTT.

The CDR3 here is CASTIGTGGTGELFF. CDR3 in DNA: TGTGCCAGCACCATCGGGACAGGGGGAACCGGGGAGCTGTTTTTT. The genes are TRBV6-5 and TRBJ2-2; 11 bases are a match to TRBD1. CDR1 MNHEY and CDR2 SVGAGI come from the germline V gene. The V gene end was trimmed by 7 bases and the J gene end by 5 bases; junction bases not matched to a gene: 6. This CDR3 is built from 15 residues.

This chain joins TRBV19 and TRBJ1-1; D may be TRBD1 (6 bases). CDR3 size: 14 residues. Germline CDR1 reads LNHDA; CDR2 reads SQIVND (reference sequence). Trimming left V 3 bases short and J 1 base short, with 9 bases between. In nucleotides, the CDR3 is TGTGCCAGTAGTATGACAGGACGGAACACTGAAGCTTTCTTT. Its protein product is CASSMTGRNTEAFF.

The genes are TRBV9 and TRBJ2-1; maybe TRBD2 (6 bases). Trimming removed 3 bases at V and 3 bases at J, with 7 bases between. CDR1 SGDLS and CDR2 YYNGEE come from the germline V gene. This CDR3 contains 13 residues. CDR3 loop: CASSGGDYNEQFF. The CDR3 nucleotides read TGTGCCAGCAGCGGCGGGGACTACAATGAGCAGTTCTTC.

The chain carries TRBV20-1 and TRBJ1-1; TRBD1 might be the D (6 bases). Trimming cost V 3 bases and J 4 bases, with 9 bases left between them. The CDR3 has 12 residues. Germline CDR1 DFQATT, CDR2 SNEGSKA (reference sequence). The CDR3, as DNA: TGCAGTGCTAGTCAGGGGAGCACTGAAGCTTTCTTT. It is translated as CSASQGSTEAFF.

The sample holds a few counts of this clone. V usage is TRBV27 and J usage is TRBJ1-2, with unresolved D. The V end lost 0 bases, the J end lost 0 bases, and 8 bases lay between the germline ends. Germline-derived CDR1 and CDR2 are MNHEY and SMNVEV (reference sequence). This CDR3 is built from 15 residues. Here the CDR3 reads CASSLSRETNYGYTF. Written as DNA, the CDR3 is TGTGCCAGCAGTTTATCGAGGGAAACTAACTATGGCTACACCTTC.

The genes are TRBV30 and TRBJ1-1; no definite D call. V was cut by 2 bases and J by 1 base, with 8 bases left in between. This CDR3 spans 13 amino acids. Germline loops: CDR1 GTSNPN, CDR2 SVGIG (reference sequence). CDR3 protein: CAWSHSGNTEAFF. The CDR3 region has the DNA TGTGCCTGGAGTCATTCGGGGAACACTGAAGCTTTCTTT.

This sequence joins TRBV4-1 and TRBJ1-2; TRBD1 is a possible D gene (6 bases). The germline V gene encodes CDR1 MGHRA and CDR2 YSYEKL. The CDR3 runs to 15 residues. The V gene lost 2 bases and the J gene lost 4 bases, with 14 bases spanning the gap. The CDR3 here is CASSQPHRDPYGYTF. CDR3 bases: TGCGCCAGCAGCCAACCCCACAGGGACCCCTATGGCTACACCTTC.

The rearrangement links TRBV11-1 to TRBJ2-4, with D perhaps matching TRBD2 (6 bases). Germline CDR1 SGHAT, CDR2 FQDESV (reference sequence). The ends were cut back, 4 bases at V and 9 bases at J, with 19 bases in the middle. There are 15 residues in the CDR3. Here the CDR3 DNA reads TGTGCCAGCAGCTCATCCGGGGGAGCAACTCGCATTCAGTACTTC. This translates into CASSSSGGATRIQYF.

The sample holds one count of this clone. The rearrangement links TRBV5-6 to TRBJ2-5; TRBD1 is a possible D gene (5 bases). Germline lookup yields CDR1 SGHDT and CDR2 YYEEEE. Deletions cut 3 bases from V and 1 base from J, with 13 bases between. The CDR3 spans 15 residues. The CDR3 DNA sequence: TGTGCCAGCAGCTCCCCACCTGACAGCCAAGAGACCCAGTACTTC. This codes for CASSSPPDSQETQYF.

The J gene is TRBJ2-2, the V gene TRBV27, with D unresolved. V lost 8 bases, J lost 0 bases, and 7 bases lay in between. The length of the CDR3 is 13 residues. In germline, CDR1 is MNHEY, CDR2 SMNVEV (reference sequence). CDR3 residues: CASGTTNTGELFF. CDR3 DNA: TGTGCCAGCGGCACAACGAACACCGGGGAGCTGTTTTTT.

The J gene is TRBJ2-1, the V gene TRBV9, with 10 bases lining up with TRBD2. The ends lost 1 base at V and 4 bases at J; junction bases unmatched: 5. The CDR3 sequence is 16 residues long. Germline CDR1 and CDR2: SGDLS and YYNGEE. CDR3: CASSVSGGDLYNEQFF. The CDR3 coding sequence is TGTGCCAGCAGCGTAAGCGGGGGGGATCTTTACAATGAGCAGTTCTTC.